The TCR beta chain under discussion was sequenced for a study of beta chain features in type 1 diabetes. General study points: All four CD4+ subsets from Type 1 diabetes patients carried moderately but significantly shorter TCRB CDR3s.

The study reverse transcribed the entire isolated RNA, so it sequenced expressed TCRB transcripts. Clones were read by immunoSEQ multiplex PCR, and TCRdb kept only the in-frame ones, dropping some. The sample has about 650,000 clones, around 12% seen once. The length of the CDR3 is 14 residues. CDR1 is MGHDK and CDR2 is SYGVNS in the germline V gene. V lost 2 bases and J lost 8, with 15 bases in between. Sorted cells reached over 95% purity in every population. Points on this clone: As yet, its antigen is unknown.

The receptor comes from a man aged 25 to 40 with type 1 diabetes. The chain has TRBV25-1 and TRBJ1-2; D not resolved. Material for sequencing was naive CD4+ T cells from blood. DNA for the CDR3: TGTGCCAGCAGTGAACTTGGAGTTGCGGGAGGCTACACCTTC. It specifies CASSELGVAGGYTF.